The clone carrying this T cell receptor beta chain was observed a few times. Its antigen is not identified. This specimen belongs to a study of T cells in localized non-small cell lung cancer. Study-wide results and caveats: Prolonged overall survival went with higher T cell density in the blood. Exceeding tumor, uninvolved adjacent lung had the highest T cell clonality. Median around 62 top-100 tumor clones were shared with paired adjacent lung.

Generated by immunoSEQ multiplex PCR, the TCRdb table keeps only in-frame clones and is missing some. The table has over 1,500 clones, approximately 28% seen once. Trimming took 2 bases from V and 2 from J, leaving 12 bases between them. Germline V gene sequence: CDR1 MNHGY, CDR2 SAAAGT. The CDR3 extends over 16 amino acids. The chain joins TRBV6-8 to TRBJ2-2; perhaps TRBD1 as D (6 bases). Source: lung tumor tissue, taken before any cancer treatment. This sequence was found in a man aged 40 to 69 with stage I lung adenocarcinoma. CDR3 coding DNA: TGTGCCAGCAGTTACCTCCCGACAGGAAACACCGGGGAGCTGTTTTTT. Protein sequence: CASSYLPTGNTGELFF.